These 27 T cell receptor beta chains were all obtained from the same sample, sequenced in a study of T-cell reconstitution after alpha-beta-depleted transplantation in children. Molecular barcoding with unique molecular identifiers was used for the TCRbeta library. TCRdb reprocessed the PCR reads with MiXCR, giving one entry per CDR3 protein. The data contain roughly 790,000 distinct CDR3 sequences, 16% of them singletons. Here the sequenced sample was PBMCs, mostly from graft donor cells, taken 360 days after TCRalphabeta/CD19-depleted stem cell transplant. Receptor source: a male patient between 5 and 17 years old who had a stem cell transplant for acute lymphoblastic leukemia, so the T cells may come from the graft donor.

The chain joins TRBV24-1 to TRBJ2-1; 10 positions agree with TRBD1. Trimming took 2 bases from V and 7 from J; bases not matched to a gene: 10. CDR3 length equals 17 residues. The V gene's germline CDR1 is KGHDR and CDR2 SFDVKD. The CDR3 sequence: CATSDSRQGARGNEQFF. The CDR3 bases are TGTGCCACCAGTGATTCTAGACAGGGGGCTCGCGGGAATGAGCAGTTCTTC.

This clonotype was counted a few times. The rearrangement joins TRBV19 to TRBJ2-1; 7 bases fit TRBD2. The CDR3 sequence is 15 residues long. Trimming took 3 bases from V and 0 from J; bases not matched to a gene: 2. Germline-derived CDR1 and CDR2 are LNHDA and SQIVND (reference sequence). This chain's CDR3 is CASSIWEGSYNEQFF. The CDR3, as DNA: TGTGCCAGTAGTATTTGGGAGGGCTCCTACAATGAGCAGTTCTTC.

The table lists this clonotype with a few counts. The chain uses TRBV29-1 and TRBJ2-7; the D gene is possibly TRBD1 (5 bases). V lost 4 bases, J lost 4 bases, and 14 bases lay in between. CDR1 and CDR2 from the germline V gene are SQVTM and ANQGSEA. This CDR3 is built from 13 residues. For the CDR3, the DNA is TGCAGCGTTGCGAGGTCTCCAGGGTACGAGCAGTACTTC. Encoded protein: CSVARSPGYEQYF.

The V call is TRBV4-1, the J call TRBJ1-4; D remains ambiguous. The CDR3 is made up of 16 amino acids. Looked up from germline, CDR1 is MGHRA and CDR2 is YSYEKL. Trimming stripped 3 bases from V and 10 bases from J, with 21 bases between. CDR3 amino acids: CASSQREDTRGGKLFF. CDR3 DNA sequence: TGCGCCAGCAGCCAGAGGGAAGACACACGGGGTGGAAAACTGTTTTTT.

The V and J genes are TRBV5-1 and TRBJ2-2; 8 bases map to TRBD1. J gave up 4 bases and V 1 base, and 12 bases lay outside the gene matches. Germline V CDR1 and CDR2: SGHRS, YFSETQ. There are 18 residues in the CDR3. The CDR3 loop reads CASSLYGRGQGATGELFF. The CDR3 DNA reads TGCGCCAGCAGCTTGTACGGCAGGGGGCAAGGTGCCACCGGGGAGCTGTTTTTT.

This sequence joins TRBV11-2 and TRBJ2-7; TRBD2 might be the D (6 bases). In germline, CDR1 is SGHAT, CDR2 FQNNGV. Deletions cut 5 bases from V and 3 bases from J, with 11 bases between. This CDR3 region has 13 residues. The CDR3 loop is CASSPRGDYEQYF. The CDR3 DNA follows: TGTGCCAGCAGCCCCCGCGGGGACTACGAGCAGTACTTC.

This clonotype showed up just a few times. The chain has TRBV7-6 and TRBJ1-2; tentative D call: TRBD1 (5 bases). Germline-derived CDR1 and CDR2 are SGHVS and FNYEAQ. This CDR3 has 14 amino acids. Trimming removed 4 bases at V and 4 bases at J, with 13 bases between. The DNA for the CDR3 is TGTGCCAGCAGCTATCTGACAGAGGGCTATGGCTACACCTTC. Its translation: CASSYLTEGYGYTF.

This clonotype was counted many times. This chain links TRBV5-1 with TRBJ2-1; 11 bases agree with TRBD2. The CDR3 runs to 16 residues. Trimming at V came to 3 bases and at J to 6 bases, leaving 8 bases not matched to a gene. CDR1 is SGHRS, CDR2 YFSETQ, per germline. CDR3 protein: CASSSLTSGSINEQFF. In DNA, the CDR3 is TGCGCCAGCAGCTCCCTAACTAGCGGGAGTATCAATGAGCAGTTCTTC.

This clonotype was observed a few times. This sequence joins TRBV12-3 or TRBV12-4 and TRBJ2-7; the D is unclear. V dropped 1 base and J dropped 3 bases, with 7 bases sitting between them. The CDR3 runs to 13 residues. The CDR3: CASSLGLLYEQYF. Here the CDR3 DNA reads TGTGCCAGCAGTTTAGGACTTCTCTACGAGCAGTACTTC.

This clonotype has a handful of counts. The chain carries TRBV12-3 or TRBV12-4 and TRBJ2-7; D gene unclear. The CDR3 runs to 13 residues. V lost 6 bases and J 0 bases, leaving 9 bases between the germline ends. The DNA of the CDR3 is TGTGCCAGCAGGGTGACTGGCTCCTACGAGCAGTACTTC. It translates to CASRVTGSYEQYF.

The J gene is TRBJ2-4, the V gene TRBV19; D is perhaps TRBD1 (6 bases). The CDR3 runs 15 residues. From germline, CDR1 is LNHDA and CDR2 SQIVND (reference sequence). V was shortened by 7 bases and J by 5 bases, with 18 bases between the two germline ends. The CDR3 here is CASTTLGGGENIQYF. CDR3 in DNA: TGTGCCAGTACCACCTTGGGTGGGGGCGAAAACATTCAGTACTTC.

This clonotype was found many times. This chain connects TRBV20-1 to TRBJ2-2; D is unresolved. This CDR3 has 12 residues. Germline CDR1 is DFQATT and CDR2 is SNEGSKA (reference sequence). V shed 3 bases and J shed 6 bases, with 8 bases lying between them. The CDR3 sequence is CSASGMSGELFF. The CDR3 coding sequence is TGCAGTGCTAGCGGAATGTCCGGGGAGCTGTTTTTT.

The chain combines TRBV20-1 with TRBJ1-4, with a weak D call TRBD1 (5 bases). V dropped 0 bases and J dropped 8 bases, with 13 bases sitting between them. The CDR3 sequence is 14 residues long. The germline V gene has CDR1 DFQATT and CDR2 SNEGSKA (reference sequence). CDR3 loop: CSAREAGLWEKLFF. CDR3 sequence (DNA): TGCAGTGCTAGAGAGGCGGGACTATGGGAAAAACTGTTTTTT.

This chain uses TRBV7-8 with TRBJ2-1; 11 bases align to TRBD2. Germline trimming cut 2 bases from V and 0 bases from J; bases unmatched to any gene: 12. CDR1 and CDR2 from the germline V gene are SGHVS and FQNEAQ. This CDR3 has 20 amino acids. The DNA for the CDR3 is TGTGCCAGCAGCTTATTGAGACTAGCGGGATTTAGGAGCTCCTACAATGAGCAGTTCTTC. This sequence encodes CASSLLRLAGFRSSYNEQFF.

The chain joins TRBV20-1 to TRBJ2-5; 9 bases match TRBD1. This CDR3 contains 14 residues. Unmatched junction bases numbered 7, after V lost 8 bases and J lost 0 bases. Germline CDR1 and CDR2: DFQATT and SNEGSKA (reference sequence). The CDR3 region is CSWDREVDQETQYF. Written as DNA, the CDR3 is TGCAGTTGGGACAGGGAGGTCGACCAAGAGACCCAGTACTTC.

This clonotype was found many times. The rearrangement links TRBV5-4 to TRBJ2-5; perhaps TRBD2 as D (7 bases). The CDR3 has 17 amino acids. V lost 0 bases and J 5 bases, leaving 20 bases between the germline ends. Per germline, CDR1 SGHNT and CDR2 YYREEE (reference sequence). The CDR3 loop is CASSLGGGALGWETQYF. In DNA, the CDR3 is TGTGCCAGCAGCTTGGGCGGGGGCGCTTTAGGATGGGAGACCCAGTACTTC.

The chain carries TRBV20-1 and TRBJ2-7; possibly TRBD1 or TRBD2 for D (6 bases each). Trimming pared 2 bases from V and 0 bases from J, leaving 14 bases between. This CDR3 is built from 15 residues. Germline V gene sequence: CDR1 DFQATT, CDR2 SNEGSKA (reference sequence). In DNA, the CDR3 is TGCAGTGCTAGAAGGTCGGGGGACAACTCCTACGAGCAGTACTTC. It specifies CSARRSGDNSYEQYF.

This rearrangement joins TRBV25-1 to TRBJ2-5, with TRBD1 identical over 7 bases. V was clipped by 1 base and J by 2 bases; unmatched bases: 4. This CDR3 is 15 amino acids long. CDR1 MGHDK and CDR2 SYGVNS come from the germline V gene. The CDR3 here is CASSEWDSLQETQYF. CDR3 in DNA: TGTGCCAGCAGTGAATGGGACAGCCTACAAGAGACCCAGTACTTC.

The J gene is TRBJ2-3, the V gene TRBV5-1, with unresolved D. Trimming took 3 bases from V and 2 from J, leaving 10 bases between them. Germline-derived CDR1 and CDR2 are SGHRS and YFSETQ. The CDR3 length is 14 residues. CDR3 protein: CASSWARATDTQYF. CDR3 in DNA: TGCGCCAGCAGCTGGGCGAGAGCCACAGATACGCAGTATTTT.

This clonotype was picked up a small number of times. The CDR3 bases are TGCGCCAGCAGTACGCCCGGGACTAGCGGCCGAATCGAGGCAGATACGCAGTATTTT. Its protein product is CASSTPGTSGRIEADTQYF. The chain is built from TRBV5-1 and TRBJ2-3; TRBD2 aligns across 11 bases. The germline CDR1 and CDR2 sequences are SGHRS and YFSETQ. The CDR3 length is 19 residues. The J segment lost 4 bases and the V segment lost 5 bases, leaving 18 bases of the junction unmatched.

The gene calls are TRBV5-1 and TRBJ2-3; D may be TRBD2 (6 bases). Looked up from germline, CDR1 is SGHRS and CDR2 is YFSETQ. Deletions cut 4 bases from V and 5 bases from J, with 14 bases between. The CDR3 sequence is 14 residues long. CDR3 sequence: CASSPPGGVDTQYF. DNA for the CDR3: TGCGCCAGCAGCCCTCCCGGCGGGGTAGATACGCAGTATTTT.

This clonotype was counted only a few times. The chain combines TRBV5-1 with TRBJ2-1; TRBD2 matches at 10 bases. There are 15 residues in the CDR3. Germline loops: CDR1 SGHRS, CDR2 YFSETQ. With V trimmed by 4 bases and J by 6 bases, 7 bases remained unmatched. Here the CDR3 reads CASSPPSGSSNEQFF. The CDR3 DNA is TGCGCCAGCAGCCCCCCTAGCGGGAGCTCCAATGAGCAGTTCTTC.

The chain uses TRBV25-1 and TRBJ1-1, with D possibly being TRBD1 (6 bases). Trimming pared 4 bases from V and 4 bases from J, leaving 16 bases between. The germline V gene encodes CDR1 MGHDK and CDR2 SYGVNS. This CDR3 contains 15 residues. The CDR3 DNA follows: TGTGCCAGCAGTGGCAGACAGGCATTCAGCACTGAAGCTTTCTTT. The encoded protein is CASSGRQAFSTEAFF. The whole variable domain, remainder taken from reference TRBV25-1 and TRBJ1-1, is EADIYQTPRYLVIGTGKKITLECSQTMGHDKMYWYQQDPGMELHLIHYSYGVNSTEKGDLSSESTVSRIRTEHFPLTLESARPSHTSQYLCASSGRQAFSTEAFFGQGTRLTVV.

This clonotype was found many times. The gene calls are TRBV2 and TRBJ2-2, with D perhaps matching TRBD1 (6 bases). V shed 6 bases and J shed 7 bases, with 18 bases lying between them. This CDR3 is 15 amino acids long. Germline assignment: CDR1 SNHLY and CDR2 FYNNEI. CDR3 sequence: CASRHGFRGRGELFF. As DNA, the CDR3 is TGTGCCAGCAGACATGGATTCAGGGGCCGCGGGGAGCTGTTTTTT.

The J gene is TRBJ2-1, the V gene TRBV29-1, with D uncertain. The germline V gene encodes CDR1 SQVTM and CDR2 ANQGSEA. The CDR3 is made up of 16 amino acids. V was shortened by 1 base and J by 0 bases, with 13 bases between the two germline ends. The DNA for the CDR3 is TGCAGCGTTGAAGCCGGATGGATGAGCTCCTACAATGAGCAGTTCTTC. Amino acid sequence: CSVEAGWMSSYNEQFF.

The chain joins TRBV7-3 to TRBJ2-5, with D possibly being TRBD2 (6 bases). The germline V gene has CDR1 SGHTA and CDR2 FQGTGA. CDR3 length: 14 amino acids. The V and J ends lost 5 bases and 4 bases respectively, with 14 bases between them. This chain's CDR3 is CASSRPGLGETQYF. The CDR3, as DNA: TGTGCCAGCAGCCGTCCGGGACTCGGAGAGACCCAGTACTTC.

The table lists this clonotype with a few counts. The chain recombines TRBV5-5 with TRBJ2-5, with 9 bases matching TRBD1. From germline, CDR1 is SGHKS and CDR2 YYEKEE (reference sequence). Germline trimming cut 0 bases from V and 2 bases from J; bases unmatched to any gene: 8. The CDR3 runs 17 residues. The CDR3 loop reads CASSLVGQGRVQETQYF. CDR3 DNA sequence: TGTGCCAGCAGCTTGGTTGGACAGGGGAGGGTTCAAGAGACCCAGTACTTC.